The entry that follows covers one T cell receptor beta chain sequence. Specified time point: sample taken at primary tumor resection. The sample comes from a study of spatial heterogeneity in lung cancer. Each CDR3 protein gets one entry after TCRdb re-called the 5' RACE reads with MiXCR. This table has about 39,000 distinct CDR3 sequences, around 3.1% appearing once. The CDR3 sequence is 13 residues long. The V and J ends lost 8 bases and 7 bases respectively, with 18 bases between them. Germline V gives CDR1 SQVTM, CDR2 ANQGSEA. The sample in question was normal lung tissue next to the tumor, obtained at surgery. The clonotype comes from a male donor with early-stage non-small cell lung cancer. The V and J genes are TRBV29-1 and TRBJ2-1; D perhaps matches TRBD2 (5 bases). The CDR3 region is CSIWTGSVNEQFF. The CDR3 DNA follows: TGCAGCATTTGGACTGGATCTGTGAATGAGCAGTTCTTC.